This T cell receptor (beta chain) was found in a study of radiation and T cells in renal cell carcinoma. General study points: Without pretreatment biopsies, baseline tumor clonotype presence was undetermined. In blood, top tumor clones expanded by 2 weeks, shrinking by 4.

On this clone: What it recognizes is unknown.

Stated time point: blood 4 weeks post-SBRT, at nephrectomy. Indicated treatment: 15 Gy SBRT to primary tumor, nephrectomy 4 weeks later. Nephrectomy followed 15 Gy stereotactic body radiation by 4 weeks. Clear cell pathology was present in this patient's renal cell carcinoma. The length of the CDR3 is 15 residues. Germline CDR1 and CDR2: SGDLS and YYNGEE. Trimming stripped 0 bases from V and 1 base from J, with 9 bases between. TCRdb's copy holds only in-frame clones and misses some; the assay was immunoSEQ multiplex PCR. The profile shows 150,000 to 200,000 clones, about 85% of them singletons. The chain links TRBV9 to TRBJ2-3; D uncertain. Sequencing used blood, obtained from a patient whose treatment included radiotherapy and nephrectomy. This receptor was obtained from a woman between 45 and 65 years old with renal cell carcinoma. DNA for the CDR3: TGTGCCAGCAGCGTAGGGGCGGTAGGCACAGATACGCAGTATTTT. This codes for CASSVGAVGTDTQYF.